This TCR beta chain originates from a study of T cells in Graves' hyperthyroidism and ophthalmopathy. Findings and limits, study-wide: Prediction of ophthalmopathy progression came a median 6.5 months pre-onset. Most thyroid clonotypes with frequency above 0.001 were detected in blood.

Germline V CDR1 and CDR2: SGHAT, FQDESV (reference sequence). The CDR3 has 14 amino acids. Trimming took off 4 bases at V and 2 bases at J, with 12 bases between the two ends. Researchers took RNA transcripts and amplified the TCR beta CDR3 regions from them. The HTBI primer set drove a first-round RT-PCR of the TCR CDR3. In TCRdb, the multiplex PCR reads were re-called with MiXCR into one record per CDR3 protein. The profile shows more than 550,000 distinct CDR3 sequences, just under 45% of them singletons. Comment on this clonotype: What it binds is not known.

The sequenced sample consisted of peripheral blood or thyroid tissue (not recorded which). The receptor comes from an adult man with Graves' disease, either hyperthyroidism or ophthalmopathy (not recorded which). J is TRBJ2-7 and V is TRBV11-1; D is unclear. CDR3 nucleotides: TGTGCCAGCAGCTCTACAGAAACCACCTACGAGCAGTACTTC. Translation gives CASSSTETTYEQYF.